A single sample is the source of the 17 T cell receptor beta chains below, sequenced in a study of beta chain features in type 1 diabetes. Study-wide results and limits: Type 1 diabetes patients showed a moderate but significant shortening of TCRB CDR3s in all four CD4+ subsets.

No antigen is known for these receptors. As every portion of the isolated RNA was reverse transcribed, the sequencing read expressed TCRB transcripts. Measured with immunoSEQ multiplex PCR; TCRdb has only the in-frame clones, and not every one. Of hundreds of thousands of clones listed, roughly 13% are singletons. The sequencing sample was made of naive CD4+ T cells from blood. Receptors originate from a man between 18 and 29 years old with type 1 diabetes.

This clone was observed a handful of times. The chain combines TRBV4-2 with TRBJ2-3; 14 nucleotides match TRBD2. The V segment lost 4 bases and the J segment 5 bases; nucleotides outside the gene matches: 8. CDR1 and CDR2 from the germline V gene are LGHNA and YNFKEQ. CDR3 length equals 17 residues. This CDR3 reads CASSPRLAGGPGDTQYF. DNA of the CDR3: TGTGCCAGCAGCCCTCGACTAGCGGGGGGGCCGGGAGATACGCAGTATTTT.

The chain employs TRBV18 and TRBJ1-1; D unresolved. This CDR3 region has 16 residues. V was shortened by 2 bases and J by 5 bases, with 18 bases between the two germline ends. In germline, CDR1 is KGHSH, CDR2 LQKENI. The CDR3 bases are TGTGCCAGCTCACCATCGGGTCGGAGGACCGGGACTGAAGCTTTCTTT. Its translation: CASSPSGRRTGTEAFF.

As regards this clone: This same CDR3 is encoded by further DNA sequences in the sample. This chain joins TRBV7-9 and TRBJ1-5; D gene uncertain. The ends were cut back, 1 base at V and 5 bases at J, with 3 bases in the middle. Per the germline V gene, CDR1 is SEHNR and CDR2 is FQNEAQ (reference sequence). This CDR3 spans 12 amino acids. The CDR3 bases are TGTGCCAGCAGCTTAGTCGATCAGCCCCAGCATTTT. Translated, it gives CASSLVDQPQHF. The variable domain in full, completed from reference TRBV7-9 and TRBJ1-5, reads DTGVSQNPRHKITKRGQNVTFRCDPISEHNRLYWYRQTLGQGPEFLTYFQNEAQLEKSRLLSDRFSAERPKGSFSTLEIQRTEQGDSAMYLCASSLVDQPQHFGDGTRLSIL.

The J gene is TRBJ1-6, the V gene TRBV4-1, with D possibly TRBD1 on 5 matching bases. Germline V lookup: CDR1 MGHRA, CDR2 YSYEKL. The CDR3 runs to 18 residues. V was shortened by 1 base and J by 8 bases, with 21 bases between the two germline ends. In nucleotides, the CDR3 is TGCGCCAGCAGCCAAGTCCGGGGGAACCGGGACCCTCATTCACCCCTCCACTTT. Its translation: CASSQVRGNRDPHSPLHF.

This rearrangement joins TRBV21-1 to TRBJ2-7; the DNA was not compared with TRBD2, the D call given in the table. TRBV21-1 is noted as a pseudogene. The CDR3 runs to 16 residues. CDR3: CASSSTPGLDSYEQYF. CDR3 DNA: TGTGCCAGCAGCTCCACCCCGGGACTAGACTCCTACGAGCAGTACTTC.

The rearrangement joins TRBV4-1 to TRBJ2-1; D is ambiguous. This CDR3 is 15 amino acids long. CDR1 is MGHRA and CDR2 is YSYEKL in the germline V gene. Trimming removed 1 base from V and 0 bases from J, with 7 bases in between. CDR3 bases: TGCGCCAGCAGCCAAGGACACTTCTCCTACAATGAGCAGTTCTTC. Translation: CASSQGHFSYNEQFF.

This clone was observed a few times. The rearrangement joins TRBV9 to TRBJ2-1; D is perhaps TRBD1 (6 bases). In germline, CDR1 is SGDLS, CDR2 YYNGEE. V lost 0 bases and J lost 6, with 13 bases in between. The CDR3 loop spans 15 amino acids. The CDR3 loop reads CASSVGVPRGNEQFF. The CDR3 DNA reads as TGTGCCAGCAGCGTAGGGGTTCCCAGGGGCAATGAGCAGTTCTTC.

This clone was picked up a small number of times. The chain couples TRBV5-6 to TRBJ1-5; D might be TRBD1 (6 bases). Trimming shortened V by 1 base and J by 3 bases, and 14 bases separated the two germline ends. Per the germline V gene, CDR1 is SGHDT and CDR2 is YYEEEE. The CDR3 is 16 residues long. The CDR3 loop reads CASSLQGMGNNQPQHF. CDR3 DNA: TGTGCCAGCAGCTTGCAGGGGATGGGCAACAATCAGCCCCAGCATTTT.

The V call is TRBV2, the J call TRBJ2-2; D gene ambiguous. This CDR3 is built from 16 residues. V was clipped by 3 bases and J by 2 bases, with 13 bases between them. The V gene's germline CDR1 is SNHLY and CDR2 FYNNEI. The CDR3 protein is CASSDSAGTNTGELFF. CDR3 DNA: TGTGCCAGCAGTGATTCAGCAGGCACTAACACCGGGGAGCTGTTTTTT.

This clone was counted a few times. The chain combines TRBV27 with TRBJ1-5, with D possibly matching TRBD1 (5 bases). Germline values: CDR1 MNHEY, CDR2 SMNVEV (reference sequence). V lost 3 bases and J lost 13, with 16 bases in between. This CDR3 is built from 13 residues. The CDR3 protein is CASSLNIRDLQHF. For the CDR3, the DNA is TGTGCCAGCAGTTTGAATATAAGGGACCTTCAGCATTTT.

In the case of this clone: Other DNA sequences within the sample encode an identical CDR3. The chain has TRBV29-1 and TRBJ1-5; D is uncertain. Germline V gene lookup returns CDR1 SQVTM and CDR2 ANQGSEA. This CDR3 spans 13 amino acids. Trimming removed 4 bases from V and 0 bases from J, with 7 bases in between. The CDR3 nucleotides read TGCAGCGTTGCTGGGGATAGCAATCAGCCCCAGCATTTT. Protein sequence: CSVAGDSNQPQHF.

The genes are TRBV2 and TRBJ1-5; D might be TRBD1 (5 bases). The CDR3 loop spans 12 amino acids. The germline V gene has CDR1 SNHLY and CDR2 FYNNEI. V was shortened by 8 bases and J by 6 bases, with 11 bases between the two germline ends. The DNA of the CDR3 is TGTGCCAGCTGTAAGCAGGGTCAGCCCCAGCATTTT. It yields the protein CASCKQGQPQHF.

The rearrangement joins TRBV2 to TRBJ1-2, with 8 positions matching TRBD1. CDR1 is SNHLY, CDR2 FYNNEI, per germline. CDR3 length equals 14 residues. V shed 2 bases, J shed 6 bases, and the junction held 5 bases outside the gene matches. The CDR3 coding sequence is TGTGCCAGCAGTGAACGGACAGGGAATCATGGCTACACCTTC. It translates to CASSERTGNHGYTF. The full variable domain, with the rest looked up from reference TRBV2 and TRBJ1-2, is EPEVTQTPSHQVTQMGQEVILRCVPISNHLYFYWYRQILGQKVEFLVSFYNNEISEKSEIFDDQFSVERPDGSNFTLKIRSTKLEDSAMYFCASSERTGNHGYTFGSGTRLTVV.

The rearrangement uses TRBV5-1 and TRBJ2-7; D gene uncertain. This CDR3 spans 14 amino acids. CDR1 and CDR2 from the germline V gene are SGHRS and YFSETQ. Trimming pared 4 bases from V and 2 bases from J, leaving 13 bases between. The CDR3 loop is CASSNRNEAYEQYF. The CDR3 nucleotides read TGCGCCAGCAGCAACCGTAATGAGGCCTACGAGCAGTACTTC.

This clone appeared a few times. The chain carries TRBV7-9 and TRBJ1-1; no firm D call. Deletions cut 5 bases from V and 0 bases from J, with 7 bases between. Germline V gene sequence: CDR1 SEHNR, CDR2 FQNEAQ (reference sequence). The CDR3 spans 13 residues. The CDR3 loop reads CASSPDLNTEAFF. CDR3 nucleotide sequence: TGTGCCAGCAGCCCGGACTTGAACACTGAAGCTTTCTTT.

Only a few counts were recorded for this clone. The chain has TRBV30 and TRBJ2-7; no clear D gene. CDR3 length: 13 residues. From germline, CDR1 is GTSNPN and CDR2 SVGIG (reference sequence). V was shortened by 1 base and J by 3 bases, with 10 bases between the two germline ends. DNA of the CDR3: TGTGCCTGGAGTGCCGCAACGGTCTACGAGCAGTACTTC. The encoded protein is CAWSAATVYEQYF.

This clone has more than one count but fewer than ten. The V call is TRBV29-1, the J call TRBJ2-1, with 7 bases fitting TRBD2. The length of the CDR3 is 12 residues. Germline CDR1 reads SQVTM; CDR2 reads ANQGSEA. The V and J ends lost 7 bases and 6 bases, in that order; junction bases with no gene match: 6. This chain's CDR3 is CSARESGNEQFF. CDR3 in DNA: TGCAGCGCGCGGGAGTCCGGCAATGAGCAGTTCTTC.